This TCR beta chain was sequenced during a study of cytomegalovirus exposure and HLA in healthy donors. Per the germline V gene, CDR1 is GTSNPN and CDR2 is SVGIG (reference sequence). With 0 bases removed from V and 6 bases from J, the gap between germline ends came to 11 bases. The CDR3 extends over 13 amino acids. PCR primers comprised 60 Vbeta and 13 Jbeta primers. This table comes from immunoSEQ multiplex PCR, and its TCRdb copy is limited to in-frame clones, with some not included. The sample carries 200,000 or so clones, 75% to 90% recorded once. The receptor comes from a man aged 40-49 years in good health and CMV-seropositive. This chain links TRBV30 with TRBJ1-1, with D perhaps matching TRBD1 (5 bases). Input material: PBMCs. CDR3 bases: TGTGCCTGGAGTGTAGGCGGGGGTTCTGAAGCTTTCTTT. Its translation: CAWSVGGGSEAFF.